This T cell receptor (beta chain) emerged from a study of T cell repertoires in cytomegalovirus infection. Turning to the study itself: Indications came from public TCR beta signatures; they pointed to CMV infection and to a matching HLA type.

Using its own MiXCR run on the reads, TCRdb lists one record per CDR3 protein. This sample has about 58,000 distinct CDR3 sequences, with about a fifth found just once. Trimming left V 1 base short and J 4 bases short, with 8 bases between. CDR3 size: 13 residues. Germline V lookup: CDR1 SGHTA, CDR2 FQGNSA. The study, taken as a whole, reports: Summed frequency of public TCR beta families distinguished CMV carriers with the relevant HLA.

This clonotype was observed a few times. Its antigen is as yet unknown. The clonotype comes from a human donor in good health (CMV status not recorded). Some clones in this sample may be carry-over from other donors' samples. J is TRBJ2-7 and V is TRBV7-2; D is undetermined. The specimen comprised CD8+ T cells from cultured PBMCs, sampled from culture after CMV antigen stimulation. CDR3 amino acids: CASSLGWLYEQYF. CDR3 coding DNA: TGTGCCAGCAGCTTAGGGTGGCTGTACGAGCAGTACTTC. Full variable domain (rest looked up from reference TRBV7-2 and TRBJ2-7): GAGVSQSPSNKVTEKGKDVELRCDPISGHTALYWYRQSLGQGLEFLIYFQGNSAPDKSGLPSDRFSAERTGGSVSTLTIQRTQQEDSAVYLCASSLGWLYEQYFGPGTRLTVT.